This TCR beta chain appears in the sequencing data of a study of blood T cell repertoires in COVID-19. About the research overall: Researchers got acute and convalescent COVID-19 samples from the United States, Italy and Spain. Nucleic acid was either cDNA or gDNA, and it came from T cells, B-cell-depleted T cells, or PBMCs.

The CDR3 consists of 14 residues. Germline V gene data show CDR1 as LGHDT and CDR2 as YNNKEL (reference sequence). V shed 6 bases and J shed 8 bases, with 16 bases lying between them. Original data processing: Amplification of reference gene primers was used by the study to estimate nucleated cell counts. Assay: immunoSEQ multiplex PCR; the TCRdb copy retains only in-frame clones and omits some. The V and J calls and clone size are taken from that table; D and trimming were inferred from the DNA. The sample includes roughly 26,000 clones, approximately 66% of them seen just once. This rearrangement joins TRBV3-1 (or the pseudogene TRBV3-2) to TRBJ1-4; possible D gene TRBD1, 6 bases. Sequences were obtained from peripheral blood. The clonotype comes from a man between 60 and 75 years old with active or convalescent COVID-19. The CDR3 sequence is CASSLQGSGEKLFF. As DNA, the CDR3 is TGTGCCAGCAGTCTTCAGGGGTCGGGAGAAAAACTGTTTTTT.